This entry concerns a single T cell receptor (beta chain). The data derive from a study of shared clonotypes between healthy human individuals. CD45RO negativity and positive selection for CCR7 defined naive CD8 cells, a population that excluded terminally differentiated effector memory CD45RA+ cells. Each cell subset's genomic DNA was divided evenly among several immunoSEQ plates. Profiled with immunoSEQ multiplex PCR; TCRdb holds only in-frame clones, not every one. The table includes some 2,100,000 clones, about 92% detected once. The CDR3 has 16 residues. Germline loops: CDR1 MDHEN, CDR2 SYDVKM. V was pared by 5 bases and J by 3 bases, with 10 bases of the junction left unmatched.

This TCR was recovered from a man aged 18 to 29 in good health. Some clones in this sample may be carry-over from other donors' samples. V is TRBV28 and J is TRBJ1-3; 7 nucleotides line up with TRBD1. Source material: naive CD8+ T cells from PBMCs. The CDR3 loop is CASSKFRGNRGNTIYF. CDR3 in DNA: TGTGCCAGCAGTAAGTTCAGGGGGAATCGTGGAAACACCATATATTTT.